This T cell receptor (beta chain) was profiled in a study of sequential checkpoint blockade in melanoma. On the study more broadly: Patients were randomized 1:1 to nivolumab-then-ipilimumab or ipilimumab-then-nivolumab first-line. After both sequences, patients received maintenance nivolumab.

This CDR3 spans 14 amino acids. Trimming left V 2 bases short and J 2 bases short, with 10 bases between. Germline loops: CDR1 SGHRS, CDR2 YFSETQ. TCRdb keeps only in-frame clones here, not all; method: immunoSEQ multiplex PCR. The sample lists some 14,000 clones; approximately 80% were seen once. Sample treatment: randomized to nivolumab then ipilimumab (arm A) or the reverse (arm B). Patients had received no earlier DNA-damaging chemotherapy. Live CD3+CD8+ CD19− CD56− cells were sorted from PBMCs. The chain combines TRBV5-1 with TRBJ2-5, with D perhaps matching TRBD2 (5 bases). Sequenced here: CD8+ T cells sorted from blood (inferred from file names), sampled from a patient given nivolumab and ipilimumab in sequence. This clonotype was obtained from a human donor with melanoma. CDR3 sequence (DNA): TGCGCCAGCAGCTTTTTCCCGGGACAAGAGACCCAGTACTTC. Residues: CASSFFPGQETQYF.